The rows below give T cell receptor beta chains drawn from one sample of a study of blood T cell repertoires in COVID-19. Using immunoSEQ multiplex PCR, the repertoire was profiled, and TCRdb retains in-frame clones only, with some absent. Of around 260,000 clones in the sample, roughly 88% are singletons; the top ten hold 0.7%. Sequences were obtained from peripheral blood. These receptors all come from a human donor in a cohort sampled during active COVID-19. Both conserved end residues are part of each CDR3. The order of the fields is D gene, J gene, CDR3 length, clone size, V gene, CDR3 protein, CDR3 DNA. D genes are given only for firm matches. The size field is filled for only some rows; it gives once, few, many or a size class.

D gene: -; J gene: TRBJ1-1; CDR3 length: 15; clone size: -; V gene: TRBV19; CDR3 protein: CASSIGPWGDTEAFF; CDR3 DNA: TGTGCCAGTAGTATAGGTCCCTGGGGGGACACTGAAGCTTTCTTT
D gene: TRBD1; J gene: TRBJ1-2; CDR3 length: 17; clone size: -; V gene: TRBV19; CDR3 protein: CASSILQGTKANYGYTF; CDR3 DNA: TGTGCCAGTAGTATCTTACAGGGGACGAAAGCTAACTATGGCTACACCTTC
D gene: -; J gene: TRBJ2-7; CDR3 length: 16; clone size: -; V gene: TRBV18; CDR3 protein: CASSPGGGIISGEQYF; CDR3 DNA: TGTGCCAGCTCACCAGGAGGGGGCATTATCTCGGGCGAGCAGTACTTC
D gene: TRBD1; J gene: TRBJ1-2; CDR3 length: 12; clone size: -; V gene: TRBV28; CDR3 protein: CASREQGNGYTF; CDR3 DNA: TGTGCCAGCAGAGAACAGGGGAATGGCTACACCTTC
D gene: TRBD1; J gene: TRBJ2-7; CDR3 length: 14; clone size: -; V gene: TRBV19; CDR3 protein: CASSRGQGPRAQYF; CDR3 DNA: TGTGCCAGTAGTAGGGGACAGGGCCCGAGAGCGCAGTACTTC
D gene: -; J gene: TRBJ2-2; CDR3 length: 18; clone size: once; V gene: TRBV30; CDR3 protein: CAWSSRVDHRSSPGELFF; CDR3 DNA: TGTGCCTGGAGTTCTCGCGTTGACCACAGGAGCTCCCCCGGGGAGCTGTTTTTT
D gene: TRBD2; J gene: TRBJ2-7; CDR3 length: 15; clone size: -; V gene: TRBV10-1; CDR3 protein: CASSEKRGGLPEQYF; CDR3 DNA: TGCGCCAGCAGTGAGAAGCGGGGGGGCCTTCCCGAGCAGTACTTC
D gene: -; J gene: TRBJ2-7; CDR3 length: 12; clone size: -; V gene: TRBV29-1; CDR3 protein: CSVEGGRDEQYF; CDR3 DNA: TGCAGCGTTGAAGGGGGCAGGGACGAGCAGTACTTC
D gene: TRBD2; J gene: TRBJ2-6; CDR3 length: 17; clone size: -; V gene: TRBV2; CDR3 protein: CASSILAGGSGANVLTF; CDR3 DNA: TGTGCCAGCAGCATCCTAGCGGGGGGATCTGGGGCCAACGTCCTGACTTTC
D gene: -; J gene: TRBJ2-7; CDR3 length: 13; clone size: -; V gene: TRBV4-1; CDR3 protein: CASSQTTRYEQYF; CDR3 DNA: TGCGCCAGCAGCCAGACCACTAGATACGAGCAGTACTTC
D gene: TRBD1; J gene: TRBJ2-2; CDR3 length: 17; clone size: -; V gene: TRBV19; CDR3 protein: CASSIVRDRANTGELFF; CDR3 DNA: TGTGCCAGTAGTATAGTAAGGGACAGAGCGAACACCGGGGAGCTGTTTTTT
D gene: TRBD1; J gene: TRBJ1-1; CDR3 length: 17; clone size: many; V gene: TRBV10-1; CDR3 protein: CASSERDRGGRDTEAFF; CDR3 DNA: TGCGCCAGCAGTGAGAGGGACAGGGGTGGTCGGGACACTGAAGCTTTCTTT
D gene: TRBD1; J gene: TRBJ1-2; CDR3 length: 14; clone size: -; V gene: TRBV5-6; CDR3 protein: CASAFGQGAVGYTF; CDR3 DNA: TGTGCCAGCGCATTTGGACAGGGGGCCGTTGGCTACACCTTC
D gene: TRBD1; J gene: TRBJ2-2; CDR3 length: 15; clone size: -; V gene: TRBV11-3; CDR3 protein: CASSSGGGNTGELFF; CDR3 DNA: TGTGCCAGCAGCTCAGGGGGCGGGAACACCGGGGAGCTGTTTTTT
D gene: TRBD2; J gene: TRBJ2-1; CDR3 length: 17; clone size: once; V gene: TRBV5-1; CDR3 protein: CASSWALTSGRFDEQFF; CDR3 DNA: TGCGCCAGCAGCTGGGCCCTGACTAGCGGGAGGTTCGATGAGCAGTTCTTC
D gene: -; J gene: TRBJ2-7; CDR3 length: 13; clone size: -; V gene: TRBV7-2; CDR3 protein: CASSLDLVYEQYF; CDR3 DNA: TGTGCCAGCAGCTTAGACCTAGTCTACGAGCAGTACTTC
D gene: TRBD1; J gene: TRBJ1-1; CDR3 length: 14; clone size: -; V gene: TRBV9; CDR3 protein: CASSQGGQNTEAFF; CDR3 DNA: TGTGCCAGCAGCCAGGGGGGACAGAACACTGAAGCTTTCTTT
D gene: TRBD2; J gene: TRBJ2-1; CDR3 length: 16; clone size: -; V gene: TRBV30; CDR3 protein: CAWRESGRAGNNEQFF; CDR3 DNA: TGTGCCTGGAGGGAGAGCGGGAGGGCCGGGAACAATGAGCAGTTCTTC
D gene: TRBD1; J gene: TRBJ2-7; CDR3 length: 16; clone size: -; V gene: TRBV7-9; CDR3 protein: CASSFDTGTGVYEQYF; CDR3 DNA: TGTGCCAGCAGCTTCGATACCGGGACAGGGGTCTACGAGCAGTACTTC
D gene: -; J gene: TRBJ1-4; CDR3 length: 15; clone size: few; V gene: TRBV24-1; CDR3 protein: CATSDVRGTNEKLFF; CDR3 DNA: TGTGCCACCAGTGATGTCAGGGGAACTAATGAAAAACTGTTTTTT
D gene: -; J gene: TRBJ2-7; CDR3 length: 13; clone size: once; V gene: TRBV11-3; CDR3 protein: CASSTQTGYEQYF; CDR3 DNA: TGTGCCAGCAGCACTCAGACGGGATACGAGCAGTACTTC
D gene: TRBD2; J gene: TRBJ2-5; CDR3 length: 13; clone size: -; V gene: TRBV9; CDR3 protein: CASSPPGGGPQYF; CDR3 DNA: TGTGCCAGCAGCCCACCGGGAGGGGGTCCCCAGTACTTC
D gene: TRBD2; J gene: TRBJ2-1; CDR3 length: 14; clone size: -; V gene: TRBV2; CDR3 protein: CASREREMAREQFF; CDR3 DNA: TGTGCCAGCAGGGAGCGGGAAATGGCACGGGAGCAGTTCTTC
D gene: TRBD1; J gene: TRBJ1-2; CDR3 length: 16; clone size: -; V gene: TRBV15; CDR3 protein: CATSRDVTGAAYGYTF; CDR3 DNA: TGTGCCACCAGCAGAGATGTGACAGGGGCTGCCTATGGCTACACCTTC
D gene: -; J gene: TRBJ1-2; CDR3 length: 13; clone size: -; V gene: TRBV30; CDR3 protein: CAWRGEGNYGYTF; CDR3 DNA: TGTGCCTGGAGGGGAGAGGGTAACTATGGCTACACCTTC